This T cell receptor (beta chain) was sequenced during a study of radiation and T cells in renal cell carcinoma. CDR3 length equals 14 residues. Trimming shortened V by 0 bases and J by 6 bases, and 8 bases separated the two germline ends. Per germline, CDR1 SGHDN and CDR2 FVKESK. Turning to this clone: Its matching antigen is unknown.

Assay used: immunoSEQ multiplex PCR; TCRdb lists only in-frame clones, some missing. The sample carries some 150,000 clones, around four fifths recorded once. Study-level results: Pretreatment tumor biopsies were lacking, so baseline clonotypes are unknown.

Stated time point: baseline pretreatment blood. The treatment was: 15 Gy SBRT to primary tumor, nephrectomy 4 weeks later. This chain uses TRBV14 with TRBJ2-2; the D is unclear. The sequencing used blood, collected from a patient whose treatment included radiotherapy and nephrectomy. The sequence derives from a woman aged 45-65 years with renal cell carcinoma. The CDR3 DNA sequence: TGTGCCAGCAGCCAAGATTGGGCTGCCGGGGAGCTGTTTTTT. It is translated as CASSQDWAAGELFF.